These 21 T cell receptor beta chains were all obtained from the same sample, sequenced in a study of beta chain features in type 1 diabetes. No antigen has been assigned to these receptors. Findings of the study overall: Moderate but significant shortening of TCRB CDR3s was recorded in all four CD4+ subsets from Type 1 diabetes patients.

The investigators reverse transcribed all of the isolated RNA, so they sequenced expressed TCRB transcripts. Method: immunoSEQ multiplex PCR; TCRdb's copy keeps in-frame clones and lacks some. The repertoire holds approximately 170,000 clones, with approximately 8.4% as singletons. The material sequenced was central memory CD4+ T cells from blood. These receptor sequences come from a man aged 18 to 30 with type 1 diabetes.

The J gene is TRBJ2-7, the V gene TRBV4-1, with 11 bases lining up with TRBD2. From germline, CDR1 is MGHRA and CDR2 YSYEKL. The CDR3 is 15 amino acids. V lost 4 bases, J lost 6 bases, and 8 bases stayed unmatched. CDR3 nucleotides: TGCGCCAGCAGCCCCACGGGGACTAGCGGTCTCGAGCAGTACTTC. It encodes CASSPTGTSGLEQYF.

This clone was seen ten or more times. The chain links TRBV10-3 to TRBJ1-5, with a weak D call TRBD1 (5 bases). The CDR3 consists of 14 residues. Germline V CDR1 and CDR2: ENHRY, SYGVKD. Trimming shortened V by 9 bases and J by 0 bases, and 12 bases separated the two germline ends. The CDR3 loop reads CAIAPGGSNQPQHF. Written as DNA, the CDR3 is TGTGCCATTGCCCCGGGGGGTAGCAATCAGCCCCAGCATTTT.

This chain uses TRBV27 with TRBJ2-7, with D possibly being TRBD2 (5 bases). Per germline, CDR1 MNHEY and CDR2 SMNVEV (reference sequence). The V gene lost 3 bases and the J gene lost 2 bases, with 14 bases spanning the gap. The CDR3 totals 15 residues. CDR3 DNA: TGTGCCAGCAGTTTTTCCGTGCTAGCTACCTACGAGCAGTACTTC. Translated: CASSFSVLATYEQYF.

The sample holds a few counts of this clone. The chain recombines TRBV2 with TRBJ2-4; D possibly corresponds to TRBD1 (6 bases). The CDR3 covers 16 residues. Looked up from germline, CDR1 is SNHLY and CDR2 is FYNNEI. With 3 bases removed from V and 0 bases from J, the gap between germline ends came to 12 bases. The CDR3 is CASSDQGHLAKNIQYF. The CDR3 nucleotides read TGTGCCAGCAGTGACCAGGGACACTTAGCCAAAAACATTCAGTACTTC.

At least ten counts were recorded for this clone. The gene calls are TRBV23-1 and TRBJ2-7; 9 bases fit TRBD1. TRBV23-1 is known as an ORF, though its function is uncertain. V trimming: 3 bases; J trimming: 5 bases; junction bases outside the gene matches: 8. This CDR3 is 15 amino acids long. As DNA, the CDR3 is TGCGCCAGCAGTCATTCCCGGGACAGGGAAAACGAGCAGTACTTC. Protein: CASSHSRDRENEQYF.

This clone was counted a few times. This sample also contains other DNA sequences that code for the same CDR3. This sequence joins TRBV7-2 and TRBJ2-5, with D possibly being TRBD2 (6 bases). The V end was cut by 3 bases, the J end by 4 bases, with 6 bases between. Germline V lookup: CDR1 SGHTA, CDR2 FQGNSA. The CDR3 runs to 12 residues. CDR3 in DNA: TGTGCCAGCAGCTTGACTAGAGAGACCCAGTACTTC. Its translation is CASSLTRETQYF.

This rearrangement joins TRBV5-1 to TRBJ1-4; no clear D gene. This CDR3 is built from 15 residues. The germline V and J ends were trimmed by 0 bases and 6 bases, with 12 bases remaining between them. CDR1 is SGHRS and CDR2 is YFSETQ in the germline V gene. The CDR3 loop is CASSLDVTTHEKLFF. CDR3 DNA: TGCGCCAGCAGCTTGGATGTGACGACTCATGAAAAACTGTTTTTT.

A few counts support this clone. The V and J genes are TRBV28 and TRBJ2-1, with a tentative D call TRBD2 (6 bases). This CDR3 contains 11 residues. CDR1 is MDHEN and CDR2 is SYDVKM in the germline V gene. V was shortened by 5 bases and J by 10 bases, with 9 bases between the two germline ends. Here the CDR3 DNA reads TGTGCCAGCAGTCAGACTAGGGAGCAGTTCTTC. Its protein product is CASSQTREQFF.

The chain carries TRBV28 and TRBJ2-7; D perhaps matches TRBD1 (6 bases). The CDR3 is made up of 14 amino acids. V was clipped by 4 bases and J by 6 bases, with 16 bases between them. Germline-derived CDR1 and CDR2 are MDHEN and SYDVKM. The DNA for the CDR3 is TGTGCCAGCAGTTCGCCTCAGGGGTCCAGCGAGCAGTACTTC. Its translation: CASSSPQGSSEQYF. The whole variable domain, filled in from reference TRBV28 and TRBJ2-7, reads DVKVTQSSRYLVKRTGEKVFLECVQDMDHENMFWYRQDPGLGLRLIYFSYDVKMKEKGDIPEGYSVSREKKERFSLILESASTNQTSMYLCASSSPQGSSEQYFGPGTRLTVT.

This chain links TRBV18 with TRBJ2-7; 9 bases align to TRBD1. Germline trimming cut 3 bases from V and 5 bases from J; bases unmatched to any gene: 8. The V gene's germline CDR1 is KGHSH and CDR2 LQKENI. The CDR3 totals 15 residues. CDR3 coding DNA: TGTGCCAGCTCACCCCCGACAGGGGGGAACCACGAGCAGTACTTC. Protein sequence: CASSPPTGGNHEQYF.

This clone was counted many times. The V call is TRBV7-2, the J call TRBJ2-3; no clear D. The V gene lost 8 bases and the J gene lost 0 bases, with 12 bases spanning the gap. The CDR3 consists of 14 residues. CDR1 SGHTA and CDR2 FQGNSA come from the germline V gene. The CDR3 sequence: CASGRVGSTDTQYF. For the CDR3, the DNA is TGTGCCAGCGGCCGTGTTGGTAGCACAGATACGCAGTATTTT.

This sequence joins TRBV6-6 and TRBJ2-2, with no clear D. The CDR3 consists of 13 residues. V lost 0 bases to trimming and J lost 6 bases, with 5 bases between them. The V gene's germline CDR1 is MNHNY and CDR2 SVGAGI (reference sequence). The CDR3 is CASSYSSPGELFF. The CDR3, as DNA: TGTGCCAGCAGTTACTCGAGTCCCGGGGAGCTGTTTTTT.

This clone appeared a few times. This chain joins TRBV7-9 and TRBJ2-7; D may be TRBD2 (5 bases). V was clipped by 1 base and J by 2 bases, with 12 bases between them. Germline CDR1 is SEHNR and CDR2 is FQNEAQ (reference sequence). The CDR3 totals 15 residues. CDR3 in amino acids: CASSLGSGIAYEQYF. CDR3 sequence (DNA): TGTGCCAGCAGCTTAGGTTCGGGGATTGCCTACGAGCAGTACTTC.

This chain joins TRBV30 and TRBJ1-2; D is uncertain. In germline, CDR1 is GTSNPN, CDR2 SVGIG (reference sequence). The CDR3 consists of 9 residues. Trimming removed 4 bases at V and 6 bases at J, with 3 bases between. CDR3 DNA: TGTGCCTGGATAGATGGCTACACCTTC. Its protein product is CAWIDGYTF.

The J gene is TRBJ1-1, the V gene TRBV7-2; D may be TRBD1 (5 bases). Trimming took 2 bases from V and 5 from J, leaving 12 bases between them. CDR3 length: 14 residues. Germline V gene sequence: CDR1 SGHTA, CDR2 FQGNSA. CDR3 bases: TGTGCCAGCAGCTTAAGGTTTGGGGGGACTGAAGCTTTCTTT. It translates to CASSLRFGGTEAFF. Based on the CDR3 plus reference TRBV7-2 and TRBJ1-1, the full variable domain is GAGVSQSPSNKVTEKGKDVELRCDPISGHTALYWYRQSLGQGLEFLIYFQGNSAPDKSGLPSDRFSAERTGGSVSTLTIQRTQQEDSAVYLCASSLRFGGTEAFFGQGTRLTVV.

This clone has a handful of counts. This chain joins TRBV19 and TRBJ2-5; 8 bases are shared with TRBD1. This CDR3 has 14 residues. Per the germline V gene, CDR1 is LNHDA and CDR2 is SQIVND (reference sequence). Trimming at V came to 5 bases and at J to 5 bases, leaving 7 bases not matched to a gene. The CDR3 is CASSPTGVGETQYF. The CDR3 bases are TGTGCCAGTAGTCCGACAGGGGTAGGGGAGACCCAGTACTTC.

The genes are TRBV2 and TRBJ1-5; the D gene is possibly TRBD1 (5 bases). Germline CDR1 is SNHLY and CDR2 is FYNNEI. The V end lost 7 bases, the J end lost 2 bases, and 15 bases lay between the germline ends. CDR3 length equals 15 residues. CDR3 in DNA: TGTGCCAGCACGCCGGGGGTCGGGGGCAATCAGCCCCAGCATTTT. It yields the protein CASTPGVGGNQPQHF.

This clone was seen a few times. The chain recombines TRBV7-2 with TRBJ1-2, with 7 bases identical to TRBD1. The CDR3 runs 13 residues. Germline V gene sequence: CDR1 SGHTA, CDR2 FQGNSA. With V trimmed by 5 bases and J by 4 bases, 4 bases remained unmatched. In DNA form, the CDR3 reads TGTGCCAGCAGCCCCGACAGGGTCTATGGCTACACCTTC. Its protein product is CASSPDRVYGYTF.

The sample holds a few counts of this clone. The chain links TRBV7-2 to TRBJ2-7; unclear D gene. The CDR3 contains 15 residues. Trimming removed 5 bases at V and 1 base at J, with 15 bases between. The germline CDR1 and CDR2 sequences are SGHTA and FQGNSA. CDR3 sequence (DNA): TGTGCCAGCAGCCAATACGGAGACGGTTCCTACGAGCAGTACTTC. Translated: CASSQYGDGSYEQYF.

The rearrangement uses TRBV6-6 and TRBJ2-3; TRBD2 might be the D (5 bases). Germline V gene sequence: CDR1 MNHNY, CDR2 SVGAGI (reference sequence). V was cut by 6 bases and J by 2 bases, with 6 bases left in between. The CDR3 runs 12 residues. The CDR3 DNA follows: TGTGCCAGCAGCGACTACACAGATACGCAGTATTTT. Translation gives CASSDYTDTQYF.

The V call is TRBV29-1, the J call TRBJ2-7; D is perhaps TRBD2 (6 bases). The V gene's germline CDR1 is SQVTM and CDR2 ANQGSEA. Trimming took 6 bases from V and 4 from J, leaving 16 bases between them. CDR3 size: 13 residues. This CDR3 reads CSVGGTDVYEQYF. The CDR3 DNA reads TGCAGCGTCGGCGGGACGGATGTTTACGAGCAGTACTTC.